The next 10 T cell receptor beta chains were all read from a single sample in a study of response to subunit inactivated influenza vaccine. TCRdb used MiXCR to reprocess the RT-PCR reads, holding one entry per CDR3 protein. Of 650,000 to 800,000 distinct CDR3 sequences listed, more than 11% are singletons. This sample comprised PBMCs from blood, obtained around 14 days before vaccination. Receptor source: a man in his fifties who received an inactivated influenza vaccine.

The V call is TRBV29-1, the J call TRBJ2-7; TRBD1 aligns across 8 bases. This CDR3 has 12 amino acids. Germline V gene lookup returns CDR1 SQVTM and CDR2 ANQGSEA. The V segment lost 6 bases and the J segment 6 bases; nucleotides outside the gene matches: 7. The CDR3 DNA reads TGCAGCGTCCCCGGGACAGGCGGCGAGCAGTACTTC. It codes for CSVPGTGGEQYF.

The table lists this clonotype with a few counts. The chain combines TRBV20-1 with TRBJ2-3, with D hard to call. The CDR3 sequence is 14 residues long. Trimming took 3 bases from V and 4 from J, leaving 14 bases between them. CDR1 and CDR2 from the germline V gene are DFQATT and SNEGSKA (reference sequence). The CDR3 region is CSASFGNRADTQYF. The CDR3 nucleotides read TGCAGTGCTAGCTTTGGGAATCGGGCAGATACGCAGTATTTT.

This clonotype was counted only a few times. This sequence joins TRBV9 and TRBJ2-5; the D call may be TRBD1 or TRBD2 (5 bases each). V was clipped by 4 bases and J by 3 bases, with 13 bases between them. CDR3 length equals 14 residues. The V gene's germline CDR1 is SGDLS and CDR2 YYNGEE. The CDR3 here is CASSHGAAEETQYF. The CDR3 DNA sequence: TGTGCCAGCAGCCACGGGGCCGCCGAAGAGACCCAGTACTTC. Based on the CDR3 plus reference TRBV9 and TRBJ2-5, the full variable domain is DSGVTQTPKHLITATGQRVTLRCSPRSGDLSVYWYQQSLDQGLQFLIQYYNGEERAKGNILERFSAQQFPDLHSELNLSSLELGDSALYFCASSHGAAEETQYFGPGTRLLVL.

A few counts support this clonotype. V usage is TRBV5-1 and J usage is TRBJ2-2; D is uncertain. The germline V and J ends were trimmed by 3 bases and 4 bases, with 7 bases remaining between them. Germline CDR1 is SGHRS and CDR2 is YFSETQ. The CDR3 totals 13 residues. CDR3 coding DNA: TGCGCCAGCAGCTCCCCACGCACCGGGGAGCTGTTTTTT. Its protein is CASSSPRTGELFF. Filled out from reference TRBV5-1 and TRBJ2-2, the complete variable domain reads KAGVTQTPRYLIKTRGQQVTLSCSPISGHRSVSWYQQTPGQGLQFLFEYFSETQRNKGNFPGRFSGRQFSNSRSEMNVSTLELGDSALYLCASSSPRTGELFFGEGSRLTVL.

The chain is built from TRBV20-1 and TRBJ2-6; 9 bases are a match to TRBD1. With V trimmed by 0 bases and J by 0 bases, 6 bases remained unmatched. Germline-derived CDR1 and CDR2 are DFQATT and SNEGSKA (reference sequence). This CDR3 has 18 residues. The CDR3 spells CSARDSDRGFSGANVLTF. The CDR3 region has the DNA TGCAGTGCTAGAGATAGCGACAGGGGGTTCTCTGGGGCCAACGTCCTGACTTTC.

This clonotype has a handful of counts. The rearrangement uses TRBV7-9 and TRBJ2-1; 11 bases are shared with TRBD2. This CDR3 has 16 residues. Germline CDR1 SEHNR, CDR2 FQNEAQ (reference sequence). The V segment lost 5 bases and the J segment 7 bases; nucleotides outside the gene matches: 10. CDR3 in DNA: TGTGCCAGCAGCCCTTCGGGACTAGCGGTAAGAAATGAGCAGTTCTTC. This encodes CASSPSGLAVRNEQFF.

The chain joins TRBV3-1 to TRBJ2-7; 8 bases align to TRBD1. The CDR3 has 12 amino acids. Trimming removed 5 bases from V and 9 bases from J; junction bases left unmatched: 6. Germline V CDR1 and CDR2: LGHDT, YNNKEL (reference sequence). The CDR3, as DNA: TGTGCCAGCAGCACGACAGGGGTAGGGCAGTACTTC. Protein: CASSTTGVGQYF.

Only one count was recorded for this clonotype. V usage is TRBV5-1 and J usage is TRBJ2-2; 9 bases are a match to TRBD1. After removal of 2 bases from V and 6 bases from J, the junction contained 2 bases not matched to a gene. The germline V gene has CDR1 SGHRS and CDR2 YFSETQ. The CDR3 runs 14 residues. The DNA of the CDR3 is TGCGCCAGCAGCTTACAGGGGGCGCCCGGGGAGCTGTTTTTT. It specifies CASSLQGAPGELFF.

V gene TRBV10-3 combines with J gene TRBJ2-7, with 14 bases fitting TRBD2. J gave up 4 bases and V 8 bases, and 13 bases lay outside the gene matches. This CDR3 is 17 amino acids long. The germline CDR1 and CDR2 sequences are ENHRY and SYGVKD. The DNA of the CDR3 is TGTGCCATCTCCGGGACTAGCGGGAGCAGCGGGATATACGAGCAGTACTTC. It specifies CAISGTSGSSGIYEQYF.

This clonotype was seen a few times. Here the CDR3 DNA reads TGTGCCAGCCGGGACTCCGCGAACACCGGGGAGCTGTTTTTT. Amino acids: CASRDSANTGELFF. The chain recombines TRBV6-2 or TRBV6-3 with TRBJ2-2, with D tentatively TRBD2 (6 bases). The CDR3 runs to 14 residues. The V end was cut by 8 bases, the J end by 0 bases, with 10 bases between. Germline values: CDR1 MNHEY, CDR2 SVGEGT.